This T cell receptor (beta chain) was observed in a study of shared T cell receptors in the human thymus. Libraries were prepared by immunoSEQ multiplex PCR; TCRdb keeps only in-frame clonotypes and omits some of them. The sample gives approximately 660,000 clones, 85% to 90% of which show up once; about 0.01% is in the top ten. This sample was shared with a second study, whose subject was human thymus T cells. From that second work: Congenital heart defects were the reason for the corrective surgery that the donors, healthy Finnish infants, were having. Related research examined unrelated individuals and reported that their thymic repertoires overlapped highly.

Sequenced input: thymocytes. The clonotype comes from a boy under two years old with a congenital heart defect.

For the CDR3, the DNA is TGTGCCAGCAGCCCGACAGGGGGCGGGTACACCATATATTTT. Its translation: CASSPTGGGYTIYF. V usage is TRBV6-5 and J usage is TRBJ1-3; 10 bases fit TRBD1. The germline V gene encodes CDR1 MNHEY and CDR2 SVGAGI. The CDR3 is made up of 14 amino acids. Trimming took 6 bases from V and 8 from J; bases not matched to a gene: 7.